Below are 23 T cell receptor beta chains sequenced from a single sample in a study of Tregs in tolerant kidney transplant recipients. Repertoires were generated with immunoSEQ multiplex PCR, while TCRdb's copy carries only in-frame clones and drops some. The top ten hold approximately 0.69% of the sample, which has some 240,000 clones, approximately 84% seen once. The sequencing input was CD4+ T cells from blood. The receptor source for this set is a human donor in good health.

The chain links TRBV18 to TRBJ2-2, with TRBD2 matching 9 bases. The germline V gene encodes CDR1 KGHSH and CDR2 LQKENI. V was pared by 3 bases and J by 4 bases, with 3 bases of the junction left unmatched. The CDR3 is made up of 15 amino acids. The CDR3 coding sequence is TGTGCCAGCTCACCCCCAGCGGGAGGCACCGGGGAGCTGTTTTTT. Amino acids: CASSPPAGGTGELFF.

The gene calls are TRBV19 and TRBJ1-5; D gene unclear. The CDR3 loop spans 13 amino acids. CDR1 and CDR2 from the germline V gene are LNHDA and SQIVND (reference sequence). Between the trimmed V and J ends, which lost 3 bases and 6 bases, there was a span of 9 bases. The CDR3 loop reads CASSMSTSQPQHF. The DNA for the CDR3 is TGTGCCAGTAGTATGAGTACGAGTCAGCCCCAGCATTTT.

The chain uses TRBV5-6 and TRBJ1-5, with unresolved D. The CDR3 is 16 amino acids. The V and J ends lost 0 bases and 0 bases respectively, with 10 bases between them. CDR1 is SGHDT, CDR2 YYEEEE, per germline. CDR3 DNA: TGTGCCAGCAGCTTGGCCGGGAGTTATAGCAATCAGCCCCAGCATTTT. Protein: CASSLAGSYSNQPQHF.

DNA for the CDR3: TGTGCCAGCAGTGAAAGTTTCGAGCAGGGAACTCTCGGAAATCAGCCCCAGCATTTT. Protein sequence: CASSESFEQGTLGNQPQHF. This chain links TRBV2 with TRBJ1-5; weak D call: TRBD1 (5 bases). Germline assignment: CDR1 SNHLY and CDR2 FYNNEI. Trimming took 2 bases from V and 4 from J, leaving 24 bases between them. The CDR3 runs 19 residues.

The V call is TRBV7-8, the J call TRBJ2-7; D is uncertain. Trimming stripped 5 bases from V and 3 bases from J, with 8 bases between. The CDR3 has 12 residues. Per germline, CDR1 SGHVS and CDR2 FQNEAQ. This CDR3 reads CASSIPHYEQYF. The CDR3 region has the DNA TGTGCCAGCAGCATCCCTCACTACGAGCAGTACTTC.

This clone was detected only a few times. The genes are TRBV5-5 and TRBJ1-5; D uncertain. CDR3 size: 16 residues. Trimming cost V 0 bases and J 3 bases, with 13 bases left between them. The germline V gene encodes CDR1 SGHKS and CDR2 YYEKEE (reference sequence). CDR3 sequence (DNA): TGTGCCAGCAGCTTGGGTAAAGGTACCAACAATCAGCCCCAGCATTTT. This encodes CASSLGKGTNNQPQHF.

This sequence joins TRBV6-5 and TRBJ1-2; D remains ambiguous. The CDR3 loop spans 15 amino acids. From germline, CDR1 is MNHEY and CDR2 SVGAGI. V lost 2 bases to trimming and J lost 4 bases, with 14 bases between them. CDR3 amino acids: CASSYDGNGVYGYTF. The CDR3 nucleotides are TGTGCCAGCAGTTACGATGGAAATGGTGTCTATGGCTACACCTTC.

The V and J genes are TRBV18 and TRBJ2-3; TRBD2 might be the D (6 bases). Germline CDR1 is KGHSH and CDR2 is LQKENI. V lost 6 bases and J lost 1, with 14 bases in between. This CDR3 has 15 amino acids. The CDR3 region has the DNA TGTGCCAGCTCCCCGAGCGGGTTTGGCACAGATACGCAGTATTTT. It is translated as CASSPSGFGTDTQYF.

The chain recombines TRBV11-3 with TRBJ1-1; TRBD1 is a possible D gene (5 bases). The CDR3 length is 16 residues. The V and J ends lost 5 bases and 2 bases respectively, with 18 bases between them. CDR1 is SGHNT and CDR2 is YENEEA in the germline V gene. In nucleotides, the CDR3 is TGTGCCAGCAGCGCATTACTACAGGCACTCAACACTGAAGCTTTCTTT. This encodes CASSALLQALNTEAFF.

This clone came up once. This sequence joins TRBV6-1 and TRBJ1-5; D is possibly TRBD1 (6 bases). This CDR3 comprises 14 residues. Trimming pared 6 bases from V and 0 bases from J, leaving 9 bases between. From germline, CDR1 is MNHNS and CDR2 SASEGT. CDR3 amino acids: CASSGQNSNQPQHF. The CDR3 coding sequence is TGTGCCAGCAGCGGACAGAATAGCAATCAGCCCCAGCATTTT.

CDR3 in amino acids: CASSQEPGLVSNEQFF. In DNA form, the CDR3 reads TGTGCCAGCAGCCAAGAACCCGGACTAGTAAGCAATGAGCAGTTCTTC. V is TRBV4-2 and J is TRBJ2-1, with 7 bases lining up with TRBD2. The junction had 8 bases not matched to a gene; V was cut back by 0 bases and J by 6 bases. The CDR3 loop spans 16 amino acids. Germline values: CDR1 LGHNA, CDR2 YNFKEQ.

The gene calls are TRBV18 and TRBJ1-1, with 8 bases lining up with TRBD1. Germline CDR1 and CDR2: KGHSH and LQKENI. This CDR3 spans 15 amino acids. With 3 bases clipped from V and 4 bases from J, the junction kept 7 bases outside the gene matches. The CDR3 is CASSPKNRGVTEAFF. CDR3 sequence (DNA): TGTGCCAGCTCACCCAAAAACAGGGGGGTCACTGAAGCTTTCTTT.

This clone has just a few counts. This chain connects TRBV30 to TRBJ2-7; D remains ambiguous. The germline V gene encodes CDR1 GTSNPN and CDR2 SVGIG (reference sequence). Trimming removed 3 bases from V and 6 bases from J, with 15 bases in between. This CDR3 is 13 amino acids long. This chain's CDR3 is CAWSPTRNAEQYF. The CDR3 DNA reads as TGTGCCTGGAGCCCCACCAGGAACGCCGAGCAGTACTTC.

The V call is TRBV5-1, the J call TRBJ2-3, with 7 positions matching TRBD2. V lost 0 bases to trimming and J lost 1 base; unmatched junction nucleotides: 5. CDR1 and CDR2 (germline): SGHRS, YFSETQ. This CDR3 has 16 residues. CDR3 coding DNA: TGCGCCAGCAGCTTGGGAGGGGACTACCGCACAGATACGCAGTATTTT. Its protein product is CASSLGGDYRTDTQYF.

The chain has TRBV10-1 and TRBJ2-1, with D tentatively TRBD1 (5 bases). The CDR3 is 17 residues long. Germline V gene lookup returns CDR1 WNHNN and CDR2 SYGVQD (reference sequence). Between the trimmed V and J ends, which lost 3 bases and 0 bases, there was a span of 15 bases. This chain's CDR3 is CASSDNRGSRSYNEQFF. The DNA for the CDR3 is TGCGCCAGCAGTGACAATAGGGGTTCCCGCTCCTACAATGAGCAGTTCTTC.

About this clone itself: The same CDR3 can be traced to other DNA sequences in this sample. V and J are TRBV6-5 and TRBJ2-5, with D tentatively TRBD1 (5 bases). The CDR3 covers 14 residues. With 0 bases removed from V and 5 bases from J, the gap between germline ends came to 10 bases. In germline, CDR1 is MNHEY, CDR2 SVGAGI. The CDR3 coding sequence is TGTGCCAGCAGTTACTCAGGGGAAGGGGAGACCCAGTACTTC. Translating gives CASSYSGEGETQYF.

V gene TRBV11-2 combines with J gene TRBJ2-5, with 8 positions matching TRBD2. V dropped 2 bases and J dropped 5; count of bases not matched to a gene: 10. Germline CDR1 SGHAT, CDR2 FQNNGV. The CDR3 is made up of 16 amino acids. CDR3 region: CASSLFGAGGSETQYF. The CDR3 nucleotides read TGTGCCAGCAGCTTATTTGGGGCGGGAGGTTCCGAGACCCAGTACTTC.

As concerns this clone: This specimen includes other DNA sequences encoding the same CDR3. The V gene is TRBV18, the J gene TRBJ1-2; no clear D. This CDR3 is 16 amino acids long. Germline V CDR1 and CDR2: KGHSH, LQKENI. Trimming cost V 3 bases and J 3 bases, with 17 bases left between them. Here the CDR3 DNA reads TGTGCCAGCTCACCCTCAGCGCGGGCAGCGGACTATGGCTACACCTTC. Encoded protein: CASSPSARAADYGYTF.

The V and J genes are TRBV4-1 and TRBJ2-7; tentative D call: TRBD1 (6 bases). Germline V gene lookup returns CDR1 MGHRA and CDR2 YSYEKL. This CDR3 is 17 amino acids long. Deletions cut 1 base from V and 2 bases from J, with 18 bases between. The CDR3 reads CASSQGRGQRITYEQYF. As DNA, the CDR3 is TGCGCCAGCAGCCAAGGACGCGGACAGAGAATAACCTACGAGCAGTACTTC.

The chain has TRBV6-7 and TRBJ1-1, with 8 positions matching TRBD1. TRBV6-7 is labeled an ORF, and its function is uncertain. The CDR3 spans 18 residues. After removal of 2 bases from V and 2 bases from J, the junction contained 13 bases not matched to a gene. In nucleotides, the CDR3 is TGTGCCAGCAGTTACACTATTACTCTACAGGGGGGAAACACTGAAGCTTTCTTT. This sequence encodes CASSYTITLQGGNTEAFF.

This sequence joins TRBV7-2 and TRBJ1-1; D gene unclear. V dropped 2 bases and J dropped 2 bases, with 12 bases sitting between them. This CDR3 has 15 amino acids. The V gene's germline CDR1 is SGHTA and CDR2 FQGNSA. CDR3 protein: CASSLLAGINTEAFF. CDR3 nucleotides: TGTGCCAGCAGCTTACTAGCGGGGATTAACACTGAAGCTTTCTTT.

The chain links TRBV5-1 to TRBJ1-5, with D maybe TRBD1 (5 bases). Per germline, CDR1 SGHRS and CDR2 YFSETQ. Trimming took 2 bases from V and 2 from J, leaving 11 bases between them. CDR3 length equals 15 residues. CDR3 coding DNA: TGCGCCAGCAGCTTATCGGGGGGGGGCAATCAGCCCCAGCATTTT. It yields the protein CASSLSGGGNQPQHF.

V is TRBV5-1 and J is TRBJ1-2; no reliable D call. Trimming took 4 bases from V and 4 from J, leaving 8 bases between them. The CDR3 has 12 residues. CDR1 is SGHRS and CDR2 is YFSETQ in the germline V gene. The chain's CDR3 is CASSDGSYGYTF. CDR3 nucleotide sequence: TGCGCCAGCAGCGATGGGTCCTATGGCTACACCTTC.